What follows is one T cell receptor (beta chain) and its context. The CDR3 end falls 3 residues outside the read, so it is completed with the germline J gene. The data were taken from a study of T cells in women clearing cervical HPV infection. Repertoires were generated with immunoSEQ multiplex PCR, while TCRdb's copy carries only in-frame clones and drops some. This sample contains about 29,000 clones. The CDR3 loop spans 13 amino acids. Germline V CDR1 and CDR2: LNHDA, SQIVND (reference sequence). Sequenced: blood buffy coat. The source is a woman between 18 and 70 years old with a cervical HPV16 infection that either progressed to CIN3+ or cleared (not recorded which). The rearrangement joins TRBV19 to TRBJ1-2, with TRBD1 matching 8 bases. The CDR3 sequence: CASSIRTGRGYTF. CDR3 DNA, as far as it was read: TGTGCCAGTAGTATCCGGACAGGGAGAGGC.